These 11 T cell receptor beta chains share one sample of origin, sequenced in a study of T cell responses to AZD1222 COVID-19 vaccine. TCRdb's copy holds only in-frame clones and misses some; the assay was immunoSEQ multiplex PCR. The data hold 120,000 or so clones, with around 92% observed a single time. The sample consisted of peripheral blood, taken on day 0 of AZD1222 vaccination. The receptors stem from an adult in good health.

V usage is TRBV29-1 and J usage is TRBJ2-5; D ambiguous. The CDR3 totals 14 residues. V lost 1 base to trimming and J lost 1 base, with 10 bases between them. The V gene's germline CDR1 is SQVTM and CDR2 ANQGSEA. The CDR3 protein is CSVEAPGAQETQYF. The CDR3 DNA sequence: TGCAGCGTTGAAGCTCCAGGTGCCCAAGAGACCCAGTACTTC. Full variable domain (outside the CDR3, taken from reference TRBV29-1 and TRBJ2-5): SAVISQKPSRDICQRGTSLTIQCQVDSQVTMMFWYRQQPGQSLTLIATANQGSEATYESGFVIDKFPISRPNLTFSTLTVSNMSPEDSSIYLCSVEAPGAQETQYFGPGTRLLVL.

The chain carries TRBV5-8 and TRBJ1-1; D gene ambiguous. Trimming removed 0 bases from V and 0 bases from J, with 9 bases in between. Germline values: CDR1 SGHTS, CDR2 YDEGEE. The CDR3 runs to 15 residues. The DNA for the CDR3 is TGTGCCAGCAGCTTGGAGATGACAATGAACACTGAAGCTTTCTTT. Its protein is CASSLEMTMNTEAFF.

This chain uses TRBV20-1 with TRBJ2-1, with D tentatively TRBD1 (5 bases). In germline, CDR1 is DFQATT, CDR2 SNEGSKA (reference sequence). This CDR3 region has 15 residues. Trimming took off 3 bases at V and 3 bases at J, with 15 bases between the two ends. The CDR3 loop is CSASIPQGVYNEQFF. In nucleotides, the CDR3 is TGCAGTGCTAGTATACCCCAGGGCGTCTACAATGAGCAGTTCTTC.

The rearrangement links TRBV19 to TRBJ1-1; D is uncertain. The V and J ends lost 8 bases and 0 bases respectively, with 10 bases between them. Germline CDR1 and CDR2: LNHDA and SQIVND (reference sequence). CDR3 size: 13 residues. CDR3 in amino acids: CASGWAVNTEAFF. Written as DNA, the CDR3 is TGTGCCAGTGGTTGGGCGGTGAACACTGAAGCTTTCTTT.

The chain combines TRBV7-8 with TRBJ2-1, with no clear D. This CDR3 is 15 amino acids long. The V end was cut by 7 bases, the J end by 1 base, with 14 bases between. Germline V gene sequence: CDR1 SGHVS, CDR2 FQNEAQ. DNA for the CDR3: TGTGCCAGCACCCCCTTCCGCGTTTCCTACAATGAGCAGTTCTTC. Its translation: CASTPFRVSYNEQFF.

The chain employs TRBV29-1 and TRBJ1-5; the match to TRBD1 covers 8 bases. The V gene's germline CDR1 is SQVTM and CDR2 ANQGSEA. V lost 7 bases and J lost 2; bases outside the gene matches: 4. This CDR3 has 13 amino acids. CDR3 in amino acids: CSAATGGNQPQHF. CDR3 bases: TGCAGCGCGGCGACAGGGGGCAATCAGCCCCAGCATTTT.

V usage is TRBV11-1 and J usage is TRBJ1-5, with 7 bases aligning to TRBD1. V was clipped by 4 bases and J by 5 bases; unmatched bases: 2. In germline, CDR1 is SGHAT, CDR2 FQDESV (reference sequence). This CDR3 is built from 13 residues. CDR3 protein: CASSSDRDQPQHF. The CDR3 region has the DNA TGTGCCAGCAGCTCAGACAGGGATCAGCCCCAGCATTTT.

This clone has a single count. The chain carries TRBV7-9 and TRBJ1-1; 7 bases are shared with TRBD1. Trimming cost V 1 base and J 4 bases; bases outside gene matches: 9. This CDR3 is built from 16 residues. From germline, CDR1 is SEHNR and CDR2 FQNEAQ (reference sequence). CDR3 nucleotide sequence: TGTGCCAGCAGCTTAGTAACAGGGGAGTCGGGCACTGAAGCTTTCTTT. It codes for CASSLVTGESGTEAFF.

The genes are TRBV6-5 and TRBJ1-5; 12 bases match TRBD1. Germline CDR1 MNHEY, CDR2 SVGAGI. CDR3 length: 15 residues. Trimming took 7 bases from V and 11 from J; bases not matched to a gene: 12. The chain's CDR3 is CASTPGQGAGSTQHF. Written as DNA, the CDR3 is TGTGCCAGCACCCCGGGACAGGGGGCGGGATCGACCCAGCATTTT.

V is TRBV19 and J is TRBJ1-5; D is ambiguous. Germline assignment: CDR1 LNHDA and CDR2 SQIVND (reference sequence). V was pared by 1 base and J by 4 bases, with 8 bases between. The CDR3 loop spans 14 amino acids. Here the CDR3 DNA reads TGTGCCAGTAGTATAGTAGAGCAAAATCAGCCCCAGCATTTT. Protein sequence: CASSIVEQNQPQHF. Using reference TRBV19 and TRBJ1-5 for the parts outside the CDR3, the full variable domain is DGGITQSPKYLFRKEGQNVTLSCEQNLNHDAMYWYRQDPGQGLRLIYYSQIVNDFQKGDIAEGYSVSREKKESFPLTVTSAQKNPTAFYLCASSIVEQNQPQHFGDGTRLSIL.

This sequence joins TRBV11-2 and TRBJ2-5; D is uncertain. V lost 1 base and J lost 1, with 7 bases in between. The germline CDR1 and CDR2 sequences are SGHAT and FQNNGV. This CDR3 is 14 amino acids long. CDR3 coding DNA: TGTGCCAGCAGCTTAGGGTCAGTCCAAGAGACCCAGTACTTC. Protein product: CASSLGSVQETQYF. The full variable domain, with the rest looked up from reference TRBV11-2 and TRBJ2-5, is EAGVAQSPRYKIIEKRQSVAFWCNPISGHATLYWYQQILGQGPKLLIQFQNNGVVDDSQLPKDRFSAERLKGVDSTLKIQPAKLEDSAVYLCASSLGSVQETQYFGPGTRLLVL.